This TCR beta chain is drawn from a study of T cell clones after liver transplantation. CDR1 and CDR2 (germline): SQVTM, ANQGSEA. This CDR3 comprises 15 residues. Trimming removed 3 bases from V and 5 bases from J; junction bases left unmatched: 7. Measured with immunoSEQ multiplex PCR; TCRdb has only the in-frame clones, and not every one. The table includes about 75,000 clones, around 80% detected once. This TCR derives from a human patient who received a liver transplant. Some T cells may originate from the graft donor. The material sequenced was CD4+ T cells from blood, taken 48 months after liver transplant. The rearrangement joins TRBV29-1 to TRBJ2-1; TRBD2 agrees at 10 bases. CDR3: CSVEASGSVHNEQFF. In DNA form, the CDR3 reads TGCAGCGTTGAGGCTAGCGGGAGTGTCCACAATGAGCAGTTCTTC.